The present T cell receptor (beta chain) was sequenced within a study of cytotoxic CD8 clonotypes in ibrutinib-treated CLL. Genomic DNA in a quantity of roughly 2.2 micrograms was derived from cryopreserved PBMCs for TCR beta libraries. Sequenced by immunoSEQ multiplex PCR; TCRdb stores in-frame clones only, minus some. The table shows 65,000 to 85,000 clones, with 90% occurring only once. The germline CDR1 and CDR2 sequences are LNHDA and SQIVND (reference sequence). There are 12 residues in the CDR3. Trimming took off 6 bases at V and 4 bases at J, with 7 bases between the two ends. This clone was seen once.

The clonotype comes from a human donor with chronic lymphocytic leukemia. The chain has TRBV19 and TRBJ2-1; D gene unclear. Source: PBMCs, taken after 12 months of ibrutinib treatment. For the CDR3, the DNA is TGTGCCAGTAGCGACCGATACAATGAGCAGTTCTTC. Residues: CASSDRYNEQFF.